The rows below give T cell receptor beta chains drawn from one sample of a study of shared clonotypes between healthy human individuals. Sequencing was performed with immunoSEQ multiplex PCR; in TCRdb, only in-frame clones are kept and a portion is missing. The data show roughly 1,000,000 clones, with 75% to 85% seen just once and more than 0.45% held by the top ten. The sequenced material came from memory CD4+ T cells from PBMCs. These receptors came from a man younger than 30 in good health. Some clones in this sample may be carry-over from other donors' samples. CDR3s include the opening cysteine and the closing phenylalanine or tryptophan. Fields, in order: D gene, J gene, clone size, V gene, CDR3 DNA, CDR3 protein. A D gene is named only where the DNA matches it firmly. Clone sizes are given selectively: once, few, many, or a class where the clone is expanded.

d_call: TRBD2
j_call: TRBJ2-5
clone_size: once
v_call: TRBV18
cdr3_nt: TGTGCCAGCTCACAAGGGACTAGCGGGTCGGCTCGTGGGACCCAGTACTTC
cdr3_aa: CASSQGTSGSARGTQYF

d_call: -
j_call: TRBJ2-5
clone_size: -
v_call: TRBV5-1
cdr3_nt: TGCGCCAGCAGCTTATCGGGAGCGGAACAAGAGACCCAGTACTTC
cdr3_aa: CASSLSGAEQETQYF

d_call: -
j_call: TRBJ2-5
clone_size: -
v_call: TRBV2
cdr3_nt: TGTGCCAGCAGTGAAGCGGTTTGGCAGGGGGAGACCCAGTACTTC
cdr3_aa: CASSEAVWQGETQYF

d_call: TRBD2
j_call: TRBJ2-4
clone_size: -
v_call: TRBV15
cdr3_nt: TGTGCCACCAGCAGAGGCCTAGCGGGGAACATTCAGTACTTC
cdr3_aa: CATSRGLAGNIQYF

d_call: -
j_call: TRBJ2-5
clone_size: -
v_call: TRBV15
cdr3_nt: TGTGCCACCAGCAGGGACCATCAAGAGACCCAGTACTTC
cdr3_aa: CATSRDHQETQYF

d_call: -
j_call: TRBJ1-5
clone_size: -
v_call: TRBV2
cdr3_nt: TGTGCCAGCAGGACTTATAGCAATCAGCCCCAGCATTTT
cdr3_aa: CASRTYSNQPQHF

d_call: TRBD1
j_call: TRBJ1-1
clone_size: few
v_call: TRBV6-5
cdr3_nt: TGTGCCAGCAGTTACACAGGGGAGAACACTGAAGCTTTCTTT
cdr3_aa: CASSYTGENTEAFF

d_call: TRBD2
j_call: TRBJ2-1
clone_size: -
v_call: TRBV6-5
cdr3_nt: TGTGCCAGCAGTTACTCGAGGGCTAGCGGGAGTACTGAGCAGTTCTTC
cdr3_aa: CASSYSRASGSTEQFF

d_call: -
j_call: TRBJ2-7
clone_size: -
v_call: TRBV9
cdr3_nt: TGTGCCAGCAGCGCTTGGGGGACCGGGACACACTTTGACTACGAGCAGTACTTC
cdr3_aa: CASSAWGTGTHFDYEQYF

d_call: -
j_call: TRBJ1-1
clone_size: -
v_call: TRBV2
cdr3_nt: TGTGCCAGCAGTGATCTGGTTCGGGCTTTCTTT
cdr3_aa: CASSDLVRAFF

d_call: -
j_call: TRBJ1-3
clone_size: -
v_call: TRBV2
cdr3_nt: TGTGCCAGCAGTGAGACGGACAGCCGCTCTGGAAACACCATATATTTT
cdr3_aa: CASSETDSRSGNTIYF

d_call: -
j_call: TRBJ1-4
clone_size: -
v_call: TRBV7-2
cdr3_nt: TGTGCCAGCAGTCCCTTTCAGGGAGGGGAAAAACTGTTTTTT
cdr3_aa: CASSPFQGGEKLFF

d_call: TRBD1
j_call: TRBJ2-6
clone_size: once
v_call: TRBV6-1
cdr3_nt: TGTGCCAGCAACCCACAGGGGGTAGGGGCCAACGTCCTGACTTTC
cdr3_aa: CASNPQGVGANVLTF

d_call: TRBD2
j_call: TRBJ2-1
clone_size: -
v_call: TRBV30
cdr3_nt: TGTGCCGCCGCTAGCGGGGTTTACAATGAGCAGTTCTTC
cdr3_aa: CAAASGVYNEQFF

d_call: TRBD1
j_call: TRBJ1-2
clone_size: -
v_call: TRBV28
cdr3_nt: TGTGCCAGCAGTTATTACAGGGGTAACTATGGCTACACCTTC
cdr3_aa: CASSYYRGNYGYTF

d_call: TRBD1
j_call: TRBJ1-2
clone_size: -
v_call: TRBV7-6
cdr3_nt: TGTGCCAGCAGCGCTAGACAGGGGACCTTATCCTATGGCTACACCTTC
cdr3_aa: CASSARQGTLSYGYTF

d_call: -
j_call: TRBJ1-1
clone_size: -
v_call: TRBV9
cdr3_nt: TGTGCCAGCTCCTCACAGGGAGTAGGCACTGAAGCTTTCTTT
cdr3_aa: CASSSQGVGTEAFF

d_call: -
j_call: TRBJ2-5
clone_size: -
v_call: TRBV11-2
cdr3_nt: TGTGCCAGCAGCTTAGGGGGGGGGCGCGAGGAGACCCAGTACTTC
cdr3_aa: CASSLGGGREETQYF

d_call: TRBD1
j_call: TRBJ2-1
clone_size: once
v_call: TRBV28
cdr3_nt: TGTGCCAGCAGCCGCTTAGGGACAGGGAAGTCCAATGAGCAGTTCTTC
cdr3_aa: CASSRLGTGKSNEQFF

d_call: -
j_call: TRBJ2-3
clone_size: -
v_call: TRBV7-9
cdr3_nt: TGTGCCAGCAGCTTAGGGGGAGCCCTCCCCACAGATACGCAGTATTTT
cdr3_aa: CASSLGGALPTDTQYF

d_call: -
j_call: TRBJ2-7
clone_size: few
v_call: TRBV4-1
cdr3_nt: TGCGCCAGCAGCCAAGACCCCACAGGGTTTGGCGAGCAGTACTTC
cdr3_aa: CASSQDPTGFGEQYF

d_call: TRBD2
j_call: TRBJ2-3
clone_size: few
v_call: TRBV7-9
cdr3_nt: TGTGCCAGCAGCTTAGGTCTAGCGGGAGTAAGGGATACGCAGTATTTT
cdr3_aa: CASSLGLAGVRDTQYF

d_call: TRBD1
j_call: TRBJ2-5
clone_size: few
v_call: TRBV6-5
cdr3_nt: TGTGCCAGCAGTTACGGGACAGGGGGCGTGGAGACCCAGTACTTC
cdr3_aa: CASSYGTGGVETQYF

d_call: -
j_call: TRBJ1-4
clone_size: -
v_call: TRBV4-1
cdr3_nt: TGCGCCAGCAGCAACGGGGAGCTTACTGAAAAACTGTTTTTT
cdr3_aa: CASSNGELTEKLFF

d_call: -
j_call: TRBJ2-7
clone_size: few
v_call: TRBV7-9
cdr3_nt: TGTGCCAGCAGCCTGTCGGATCGCGGGACGCGGGGTTTCGAGCAGTACTTC
cdr3_aa: CASSLSDRGTRGFEQYF

d_call: -
j_call: TRBJ2-7
clone_size: -
v_call: TRBV2
cdr3_nt: TGTGCCAGCAGTGATCAGGTCCCTGGGGGGCAGTACTTC
cdr3_aa: CASSDQVPGGQYF

d_call: -
j_call: TRBJ2-1
clone_size: -
v_call: TRBV5-1
cdr3_nt: TGCGCCAGCAGCTTCGACACTGCCTACAATGAGCAGTTCTTC
cdr3_aa: CASSFDTAYNEQFF

d_call: -
j_call: TRBJ1-1
clone_size: few
v_call: TRBV30
cdr3_nt: TGTGCCTGGAATTCCCCCCGGAGCGGCACTGAAGCTTTCTTT
cdr3_aa: CAWNSPRSGTEAFF

d_call: TRBD2
j_call: TRBJ2-7
clone_size: -
v_call: TRBV7-9
cdr3_nt: TGTGCCAGCAGCTTAGGGACTAGCGCCTACGAGCAGTACTTC
cdr3_aa: CASSLGTSAYEQYF

d_call: TRBD1
j_call: TRBJ1-2
clone_size: once
v_call: TRBV19
cdr3_nt: TGTGCCAGTAGTCTGAGCCCGACAGGGCCATTCTATGGCTACACCTTC
cdr3_aa: CASSLSPTGPFYGYTF

d_call: -
j_call: TRBJ2-2
clone_size: few
v_call: TRBV6-5
cdr3_nt: TGTGCCAGCAGTTACGACCCTCAGGGGGAGCTGTTTTTT
cdr3_aa: CASSYDPQGELFF

d_call: TRBD1
j_call: TRBJ1-2
clone_size: -
v_call: TRBV7-2
cdr3_nt: TGTGCCAGCAGCTCACCCTCGACAGGGGGCGGCTATGGCTACACCTTC
cdr3_aa: CASSSPSTGGGYGYTF

d_call: -
j_call: TRBJ2-2
clone_size: few
v_call: TRBV9
cdr3_nt: TGTGCCAGCAGGGAGGGGTTGGAAACCGGGGAGCTGTTTTTT
cdr3_aa: CASREGLETGELFF

d_call: -
j_call: TRBJ2-1
clone_size: once
v_call: TRBV7-2
cdr3_nt: TGTGCCAGCAGCTCAGACTACGATGAGCAGTTCTTC
cdr3_aa: CASSSDYDEQFF

d_call: TRBD2
j_call: TRBJ2-6
clone_size: -
v_call: TRBV27
cdr3_nt: TGTGCCAGCAGTGCACCCGGGACTAGCGGGGTATCTGGGGCCAACGTCCTGACTTTC
cdr3_aa: CASSAPGTSGVSGANVLTF

d_call: -
j_call: TRBJ2-7
clone_size: -
v_call: TRBV5-4
cdr3_nt: TGTGCCAGCAGCTTGTTTTACGAGCAGTACTTC
cdr3_aa: CASSLFYEQYF

d_call: TRBD1
j_call: TRBJ1-2
clone_size: -
v_call: TRBV25-1
cdr3_nt: TGTGCCAGCAGCAAGACAGGGTGGGTCTATGGCTACACCTTC
cdr3_aa: CASSKTGWVYGYTF

d_call: TRBD1
j_call: TRBJ1-4
clone_size: few
v_call: TRBV7-2
cdr3_nt: TGTGCCAGCAGCTTAGGACAGGGCGCGGGGTCTAATGAAAAACTGTTTTTT
cdr3_aa: CASSLGQGAGSNEKLFF

d_call: -
j_call: TRBJ2-7
clone_size: -
v_call: TRBV5-4
cdr3_nt: TGTGCCAGCAGCTTTCAGCGGGCTGCGTACGAGCAGTACTTC
cdr3_aa: CASSFQRAAYEQYF

d_call: -
j_call: TRBJ2-5
clone_size: -
v_call: TRBV9
cdr3_nt: TGTGCCAGCAGCGTAGCTGTCAAAGAGACCCAGTACTTC
cdr3_aa: CASSVAVKETQYF

d_call: -
j_call: TRBJ2-7
clone_size: -
v_call: TRBV21-1
cdr3_nt: TGTGCCAGCACCAAGACAGGGGGCGGATTTGGGTACGAGCAGTACTTC
cdr3_aa: CASTKTGGGFGYEQYF

d_call: TRBD1
j_call: TRBJ2-3
clone_size: -
v_call: TRBV30
cdr3_nt: TGTGCCTGGGGTTTACAGGGGGCGCGGGGAGATACGCAGTATTTT
cdr3_aa: CAWGLQGARGDTQYF

d_call: -
j_call: TRBJ1-1
clone_size: -
v_call: TRBV18
cdr3_nt: TGTGCCAGCTCACCATGGGACCCGAACACTGAAGCTTTCTTT
cdr3_aa: CASSPWDPNTEAFF

d_call: -
j_call: TRBJ2-3
clone_size: -
v_call: TRBV29-1
cdr3_nt: TGCAGCGTTTCCGACTTACTTACGCAGTATTTT
cdr3_aa: CSVSDLLTQYF

d_call: TRBD2
j_call: TRBJ2-3
clone_size: -
v_call: TRBV5-1
cdr3_nt: TGCGCCAGCAGCTCTGGACTAGCGGACACAGATACGCAGTATTTT
cdr3_aa: CASSSGLADTDTQYF

d_call: -
j_call: TRBJ2-1
clone_size: -
v_call: TRBV5-1
cdr3_nt: TGCGCCAGCAGCCCTGGCGGAATATACAATGAGCAGTTCTTC
cdr3_aa: CASSPGGIYNEQFF

d_call: TRBD1
j_call: TRBJ1-2
clone_size: -
v_call: TRBV29-1
cdr3_nt: TGCAGCGGGGCACAGGGGAACTATGGCTACACCTTC
cdr3_aa: CSGAQGNYGYTF

d_call: TRBD2
j_call: TRBJ2-3
clone_size: -
v_call: TRBV4-3
cdr3_nt: TGCGCCAGCAGCCAAGATATCTTAGGACTAGTTTATACGCAGTATTTT
cdr3_aa: CASSQDILGLVYTQYF

d_call: -
j_call: TRBJ1-5
clone_size: -
v_call: TRBV19
cdr3_nt: TGTGCCAGTAGTCCGGTCCAGCCTAGCAATCAGCCCCAGCATTTT
cdr3_aa: CASSPVQPSNQPQHF

d_call: TRBD1
j_call: TRBJ1-3
clone_size: once
v_call: TRBV6-1
cdr3_nt: TGTGCCAGCAGTGCCGGACAGGCGAACTCTGGAAACACCATATATTTT
cdr3_aa: CASSAGQANSGNTIYF

d_call: -
j_call: TRBJ2-5
clone_size: -
v_call: TRBV2
cdr3_nt: TGTGCCAGCAGTGAACTGGGGCCTCAAGAGACCCAGTACTTC
cdr3_aa: CASSELGPQETQYF

d_call: TRBD1
j_call: TRBJ2-7
clone_size: -
v_call: TRBV7-3
cdr3_nt: TGTGCCAGCAGCTTAAATCGTGGGACAGGGGGCTACTCCTACGAGCAGTACTTC
cdr3_aa: CASSLNRGTGGYSYEQYF

d_call: TRBD2
j_call: TRBJ2-1
clone_size: -
v_call: TRBV4-3
cdr3_nt: TGCGCCAGCAGCCAAGACCGAGGGACTAGCGGTGAGCAGTTCTTC
cdr3_aa: CASSQDRGTSGEQFF